These 18 T cell receptor beta chains came from one sample sequenced in a study of regulatory T cells in long-lasting Graves disease. The time point was: newly diagnosed GD, antithyroid drugs for less than 3 months. Researchers made the TCR library from RNA that was extracted from PBMCs. Construction of the TCR beta libraries employed iRepertoire HTBI primers in conjunction with Arm-PCR of CDR3 regions. MiXCR, applied by TCRdb to the multiplex PCR reads, yields one record per CDR3 protein. The sample holds 450,000 to 500,000 distinct CDR3 sequences, 15% to 20% seen once. The same sample was also used in a study of T cells in Graves' hyperthyroidism and ophthalmopathy.

Material: peripheral blood mononuclear cells (PBMCs), obtained at new diagnosis, from a patient treated with antithyroid drugs. These receptors came from a man in his forties with Graves disease.

This clonotype was detected ten times or more. The J gene is TRBJ2-3, the V gene TRBV5-1; D unclear. V lost 3 bases and J lost 6, with 14 bases in between. CDR3 length equals 14 residues. Germline CDR1 SGHRS, CDR2 YFSETQ. The CDR3 reads CASSSELVSDTQYF. The CDR3 nucleotides are TGCGCCAGCAGCTCCGAACTCGTTTCCGATACGCAGTATTTT.

This clonotype was counted ten times or more. The chain is built from TRBV7-2 and TRBJ2-2; D remains ambiguous. Trimming took off 4 bases at V and 7 bases at J, with 7 bases between the two ends. CDR1 SGHTA and CDR2 FQGNSA come from the germline V gene. The CDR3 contains 12 residues. The CDR3: CASSWRGGELFF. In DNA form, the CDR3 reads TGTGCCAGCAGCTGGCGTGGCGGGGAGCTGTTTTTT.

This clonotype occurred many times. One end of the junction is discordant with germline, which a read error may explain. This chain joins TRBV5-1 and TRBJ1-1; D gene unclear. This CDR3 contains 13 residues. CDR1 is SGHRS and CDR2 is YFSETQ in the germline V gene. CDR3 region: CASSLEVNTEAFF. The CDR3 DNA reads as TGTGCCAGCAGCTTAGAGGTGAACACTGAAGCTTTCTTT.

J is TRBJ2-2 and V is TRBV29-1, with TRBD2 matching over 13 bases. The V gene's germline CDR1 is SQVTM and CDR2 ANQGSEA. Losses at the gene ends were 5 bases for V and 6 bases for J; bases not matched to a gene: 9. The CDR3 is 16 residues long. The CDR3 DNA reads TGCAGCGTTTATACACTAGCGGGAGGGCCTTCCGGGGAGCTGTTTTTT. It translates to CSVYTLAGGPSGELFF.

To note about this clonotype: One junction end disagrees with the germline gene, perhaps due to a read error. The CDR3 bases are TGTGCCAGCCGCTTAGTTAGAAATAATTCACCCCTCCACTTT. Residues: CASRLVRNNSPLHF. The rearrangement joins TRBV7-6 to TRBJ1-6; the D is unclear. This CDR3 contains 14 residues. Per germline, CDR1 SGHVS and CDR2 FNYEAQ.

This clonotype was seen at least ten times. This chain uses TRBV9 with TRBJ2-5, with a tentative D call TRBD2 (6 bases). Trimming cost V 1 base and J 3 bases, with 16 bases left between them. Germline assignment: CDR1 SGDLS and CDR2 YYNGEE. This CDR3 region has 16 residues. The CDR3: CASSVSPRGGEETQYF. DNA for the CDR3: TGTGCCAGCAGCGTATCCCCTCGGGGAGGAGAAGAGACCCAGTACTTC. The variable domain in full, with the rest retrieved from reference TRBV9 and TRBJ2-5, is DSGVTQTPKHLITATGQRVTLRCSPRSGDLSVYWYQQSLDQGLQFLIQYYNGEERAKGNILERFSAQQFPDLHSELNLSSLELGDSALYFCASSVSPRGGEETQYFGPGTRLLVL.

As regards this clonotype: A much larger clone lies a single base off, so this may be a read error. The rearrangement uses TRBV20-1 and TRBJ1-4, with D maybe TRBD1 (5 bases). Per the germline V gene, CDR1 is DFQATT and CDR2 is SNEGSKA (reference sequence). The CDR3 consists of 18 residues. Here the CDR3 DNA reads TGCAGTGCTAGAGATTACCCAGGGAATAGGGCAACTAGTGAAAAACTGTTTTTT. This translates into CSARDYPGNRATSEKLFF.

With regard to this clonotype: This likely came from a read error, as a far larger clone is one base away. The CDR3 DNA sequence: TGTGCCGGCAGCCGAACAGGGGGGTGGGAAGAGACCCAGTACTTC. Protein: CAGSRTGGWEETQYF. The chain uses TRBV28 and TRBJ2-1, with 8 bases identical to TRBD1. The J call may be mistaken, given a closer DNA end match to TRBJ2-5. Germline V lookup: CDR1 MDHEN, CDR2 SYDVKM. The CDR3 has 15 residues.

This clonotype occurred many times. The chain joins TRBV27 to TRBJ1-5; tentative D call: TRBD1 (6 bases). Germline CDR1 MNHEY, CDR2 SMNVEV (reference sequence). The V end was cut by 5 bases, the J end by 3 bases, with 20 bases between. CDR3 length: 17 residues. The CDR3 is CASSPTPRTALNQPQHF. As DNA, the CDR3 is TGTGCCAGCAGTCCAACCCCAAGGACAGCACTCAATCAGCCCCAGCATTTT.

The sample holds many counts of this clonotype. This chain joins TRBV2 and TRBJ2-1, with no clear D. Germline V gene lookup returns CDR1 SNHLY and CDR2 FYNNEI. The CDR3 runs to 13 residues. The V gene lost 0 bases and the J gene lost 6 bases, with 6 bases spanning the gap. The CDR3 DNA is TGTGCCAGCAGTGAAGCGCCACGCAATGAGCAGTTCTTC. Its protein is CASSEAPRNEQFF.

This clonotype showed up just a few times. The genes are TRBV10-3 and TRBJ2-5; D gene unclear. The V and J ends lost 2 bases and 5 bases respectively, with 6 bases between them. CDR3 length: 12 residues. The germline V gene has CDR1 ENHRY and CDR2 SYGVKD. CDR3 loop: CAISEPKETQYF. DNA for the CDR3: TGTGCCATCAGTGAGCCTAAGGAGACCCAGTACTTC.

This clonotype has at least ten counts. The V gene is TRBV7-9, the J gene TRBJ2-7; possible D gene TRBD1, 6 bases. Per the germline V gene, CDR1 is SEHNR and CDR2 is FQNEAQ (reference sequence). The V and J ends lost 3 bases and 3 bases respectively, with 12 bases between them. This CDR3 has 14 residues. The chain's CDR3 is CASSFSGTHYEQYF. CDR3 sequence (DNA): TGTGCCAGCAGCTTCTCCGGGACACACTACGAGCAGTACTTC.

This clonotype was observed at least ten times. At one end, the junction sequence differs from germline, possibly due to a read error. The gene calls are TRBV5-1 and TRBJ2-7; D perhaps matches TRBD1 (6 bases). The CDR3 runs 12 residues. Germline V gene data show CDR1 as SGHRS and CDR2 as YFSETQ. Here the CDR3 DNA reads TGTGCCAGCGCACAGGGACCCTACGAGCAGTACTTC. Encoded protein: CASAQGPYEQYF.

Many counts were recorded for this clonotype. The chain joins TRBV5-5 to TRBJ2-3; 14 bases are a match to TRBD2. CDR1 and CDR2 from the germline V gene are SGHKS and YYEKEE (reference sequence). The CDR3 runs 16 residues. The V segment lost 6 bases and the J segment 1 base; nucleotides outside the gene matches: 4. CDR3 in amino acids: CASNRGLAGGTDTQYF. In DNA, the CDR3 is TGTGCCAGCAACCGGGGACTAGCGGGGGGCACAGATACGCAGTATTTT.

This clonotype was counted ten times or more. The V call is TRBV12-3 or TRBV12-4, the J call TRBJ2-7; 11 nucleotides line up with TRBD2. The CDR3 is 19 residues long. V was clipped by 6 bases and J by 6 bases; unmatched bases: 22. The CDR3 here is CASRQTTGLVIAGGSEQYF. In nucleotides, the CDR3 is TGTGCCAGCAGGCAAACGACGGGACTAGTGATAGCGGGAGGGTCCGAGCAGTACTTC.

This chain links TRBV20-1 with TRBJ2-3; 8 nucleotides align to TRBD1. The CDR3 has 12 amino acids. Germline values: CDR1 DFQATT, CDR2 SNEGSKA (reference sequence). The V and J ends lost 5 bases and 3 bases, in that order; junction bases with no gene match: 1. CDR3 sequence: CSAGQGTDTQYF. In nucleotides, the CDR3 is TGCAGTGCTGGACAGGGTACAGATACGCAGTATTTT.

This rearrangement joins TRBV20-1 to TRBJ2-7; D remains unclear. V was clipped by 8 bases and J by 6 bases, with 11 bases between them. This CDR3 has 10 residues. Germline V lookup: CDR1 DFQATT, CDR2 SNEGSKA (reference sequence). CDR3 residues: CSLLWGEQYF. CDR3 bases: TGCAGTCTCCTTTGGGGCGAGCAGTACTTC.

This clonotype occurred many times. The chain is built from TRBV28 and TRBJ2-1; 8 bases agree with TRBD2. CDR1 MDHEN and CDR2 SYDVKM come from the germline V gene. The CDR3 covers 14 residues. J was trimmed by 2 bases and V by 6 bases; bases with no gene match: 3. CDR3 residues: CASRLGLAYNEQFF. DNA for the CDR3: TGTGCCAGCAGGCTGGGACTAGCCTACAATGAGCAGTTCTTC.